This T cell receptor (beta chain) appears in the sequencing data of a study of T cells after yellow fever vaccination. Making TCR cDNA involved 5'RACE template switching, which added UMIs and a universal primer site. In TCRdb, the 5' RACE reads were re-called with MiXCR into one record per CDR3 protein. The sample lists a few hundred thousand distinct CDR3 sequences, about 7.1% seen once, with more than 0.8% in the top ten. This clonotype turned up a few times. Its cognate antigen is unknown. General observations from the study: Abundant bulk-population clonotypes could contaminate the FACS-sorted repertoires.

V lost 0 bases and J lost 0, with 3 bases in between. CDR1 and CDR2 (germline): SGDLS, YYNGEE. The CDR3 is made up of 14 amino acids. The chain combines TRBV9 with TRBJ2-2; D is unclear. The source of this sequence is a man aged 25-40 years who received the YFV17D yellow fever vaccine. The sequencing here drew on CD4+ T cells sorted from PBMCs, taken 15 days after the yellow fever booster vaccination. The CDR3 loop reads CASSVAANTGELFF. For the CDR3, the DNA is TGTGCCAGCAGCGTAGCGGCGAACACCGGGGAGCTGTTTTTT.